The 10 T cell receptor beta chains in this list originate from one sample, sequenced in a study of cytomegalovirus exposure and HLA in healthy donors. Both 60 Vbeta primers and 13 Jbeta primers went into the PCR. Assay: immunoSEQ multiplex PCR; the TCRdb copy retains only in-frame clones and omits some. Seen here are about 84,000 clones, roughly 78% observed once, and the top ten hold 2% to 3%. Sequencing used PBMCs. Receptors originate from a male donor in good health and CMV-seropositive.

V gene TRBV7-2 combines with J gene TRBJ2-7, with TRBD2 as a possible D gene (7 bases). Trimming cost V 1 base and J 3 bases, with 13 bases left between them. CDR3 length equals 15 residues. Germline assignment: CDR1 SGHTA and CDR2 FQGNSA. The CDR3 bases are TGTGCCAGCAGCTTAGAAGGAGCGGGACACTACGAGCAGTACTTC. Encoded protein: CASSLEGAGHYEQYF.

This clone was detected a few times. The genes are TRBV7-9 and TRBJ1-2; D remains ambiguous. The germline V and J ends were trimmed by 4 bases and 1 base, with 10 bases remaining between them. The CDR3 is 14 amino acids. The germline V gene encodes CDR1 SEHNR and CDR2 FQNEAQ (reference sequence). As DNA, the CDR3 is TGTGCCAGCAGCTCCCTCGAGATTAACTATGGCTACACCTTC. It encodes CASSSLEINYGYTF.

The chain uses TRBV5-1 and TRBJ2-5, with TRBD2 matching 15 bases. Per the germline V gene, CDR1 is SGHRS and CDR2 is YFSETQ. The CDR3 totals 17 residues. V lost 4 bases and J lost 4; bases outside the gene matches: 8. CDR3 sequence: CASSSGLAGGLGETQYF. The CDR3 DNA is TGCGCCAGCAGCAGTGGACTAGCGGGAGGGCTAGGAGAGACCCAGTACTTC.

V is TRBV5-6 and J is TRBJ1-1, with D unclear. V dropped 1 base and J dropped 2 bases, with 6 bases sitting between them. CDR1 and CDR2 (germline): SGHDT, YYEEEE. The CDR3 has 13 residues. For the CDR3, the DNA is TGTGCCAGCAGCTTGTATCTCAACACTGAAGCTTTCTTT. This gives the protein CASSLYLNTEAFF. The whole variable domain, filled in from reference TRBV5-6 and TRBJ1-1, reads DAGVTQSPTHLIKTRGQQVTLRCSPKSGHDTVSWYQQALGQGPQFIFQYYEEEERQRGNFPDRFSGHQFPNYSSELNVNALLLGDSALYLCASSLYLNTEAFFGQGTRLTVV.

The chain has TRBV6-5 and TRBJ2-7; no clear D gene. CDR3 length: 12 residues. The germline V gene encodes CDR1 MNHEY and CDR2 SVGAGI. Between the trimmed V and J ends, which lost 10 bases and 2 bases, there was a span of 12 bases. The CDR3 DNA follows: TGTGCCACCGAGACGGAGACCTACGAGCAGTACTTC. As protein: CATETETYEQYF.

The V and J genes are TRBV18 and TRBJ2-3; 10 nucleotides align to TRBD2. The germline V gene has CDR1 KGHSH and CDR2 LQKENI. The CDR3 sequence is 17 residues long. The trim removed 3 bases at V and 4 bases at J, leaving 10 bases unmatched. In DNA, the CDR3 is TGTGCCAGCTCACCCCTAAGCGGGAGGGCCGCCCCAGATACGCAGTATTTT. This sequence encodes CASSPLSGRAAPDTQYF.

The chain joins TRBV6-1 to TRBJ2-7, with 11 positions matching TRBD1. Germline V gene data show CDR1 as MNHNS and CDR2 as SASEGT. The V gene end was trimmed by 5 bases and the J gene end by 5 bases; junction bases not matched to a gene: 8. The CDR3 extends over 15 amino acids. For the CDR3, the DNA is TGTGCCAGCAGTATAGGGACAGGGGGGTTGGACGAGCAGTACTTC. Amino acids: CASSIGTGGLDEQYF.

J is TRBJ2-7 and V is TRBV7-9; 7 nucleotides align to TRBD2. Germline trimming cut 2 bases from V and 2 bases from J; bases unmatched to any gene: 15. The CDR3 has 18 amino acids. CDR1 and CDR2 (germline): SEHNR, FQNEAQ (reference sequence). This chain's CDR3 is CASSLSVSVVGGPYEQYF. The CDR3 DNA reads as TGTGCCAGCAGCTTATCGGTCTCGGTGGTGGGAGGGCCCTACGAGCAGTACTTC.

The V call is TRBV19, the J call TRBJ2-1, with TRBD2 matching over 7 bases. Looked up from germline, CDR1 is LNHDA and CDR2 is SQIVND (reference sequence). This CDR3 region has 15 residues. V lost 8 bases to trimming and J lost 0 bases; unmatched junction nucleotides: 7. As DNA, the CDR3 is TGTGCCAGTGGGTCTAGCGGAACCTCCTACAATGAGCAGTTCTTC. Protein product: CASGSSGTSYNEQFF. Full variable domain (remainder filled in from reference TRBV19 and TRBJ2-1): DGGITQSPKYLFRKEGQNVTLSCEQNLNHDAMYWYRQDPGQGLRLIYYSQIVNDFQKGDIAEGYSVSREKKESFPLTVTSAQKNPTAFYLCASGSSGTSYNEQFFGPGTRLTVL.

The chain couples TRBV6-1 to TRBJ2-1; TRBD1 might be the D (6 bases). The germline gives CDR1 MNHNS, CDR2 SASEGT. The CDR3 is 17 amino acids. Trimming took off 3 bases at V and 3 bases at J, with 18 bases between the two ends. This CDR3 reads CASSDSQGGNIYNEQFF. The DNA for the CDR3 is TGTGCCAGCAGTGATTCACAGGGTGGAAATATCTACAATGAGCAGTTCTTC.